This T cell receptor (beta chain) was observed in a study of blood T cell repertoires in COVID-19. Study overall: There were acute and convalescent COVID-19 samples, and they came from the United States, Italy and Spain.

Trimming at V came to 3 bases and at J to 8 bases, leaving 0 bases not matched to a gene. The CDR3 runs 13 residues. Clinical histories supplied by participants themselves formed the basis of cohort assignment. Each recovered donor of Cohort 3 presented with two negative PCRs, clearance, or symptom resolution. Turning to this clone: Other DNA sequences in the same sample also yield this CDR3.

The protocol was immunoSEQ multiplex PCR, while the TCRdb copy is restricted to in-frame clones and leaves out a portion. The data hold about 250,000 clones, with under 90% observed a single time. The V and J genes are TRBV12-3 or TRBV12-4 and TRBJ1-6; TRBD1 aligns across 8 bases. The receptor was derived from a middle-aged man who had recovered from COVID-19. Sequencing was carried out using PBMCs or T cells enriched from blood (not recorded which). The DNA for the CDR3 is TGTGCCAGCAGTTTGACAGGGGATTCACCCCTCCACTTT. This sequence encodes CASSLTGDSPLHF.